This T cell receptor (beta chain) was recovered during a study of shared clonotypes between healthy human individuals (dated by TCRdb to about 2020). For the study in its entirety: A few men and a couple of women, aged 18 to 49 years, made up the cohort. Libraries were prepared and TCR repertoires were sequenced by different laboratories using diverse techniques, in order to increase sequencing depth and limit assay-specific biases. Each donor's leukapheresis produced roughly between about 0.8 and 10 billion PBMCs. The study deeply sequenced blood TCR repertoires of five healthy adults to estimate repertoire size and the extent of clonotype sharing between individuals. For each donor, CD4 naive and CD4 memory were each run on three plates, CD8 naive on two plates, and CD8 memory on one plate. General findings and caveats noted by the study authors: Across a few donors, roughly 5.1% of naive CD4, approximately 3.6% of naive CD8, approximately 2.5% of memory CD4, and approximately 0.4% of memory CD8 clonotypes were shared. Based on pairwise subsampling, the degree of clonotype sharing among donors was expected to be affected by sequencing depth. Higher generation probabilities were observed for clonotypes shared by all four sorted-subset donors than for non-shared clonotypes. Sampling was restricted to blood, and TCR repertoires in tissues likely differ from the TCR repertoires found in blood. Naive subsets generally had larger estimated clonotype richness than memory subsets did. Even with the large sequencing depth, rarefaction of the sorted-subset datasets indicated that sequencing was incomplete. Because the study included only a small number of donors, the genetic and exposure-history diversity represented was limited.

Healthy HIV-negative adults with no recently reported acute infections or vaccinations were included as donors. Only Caucasian adults living in Nashville, Tennessee, USA were represented among the donors. CD4+ T cells were enriched by magnetic negative selection; naive cells were then positively selected on CD45RA, and the negative fraction formed the memory subset. Blood was collected by leukapheresis, and PBMCs were isolated by Ficoll-Histopaque density gradient centrifugation and then cryopreserved in liquid nitrogen vapor phase. Purity and quantity of every magnetically sorted T cell population were checked by analytical flow cytometry. Each sorted fraction had its genomic DNA isolated and then quantified by UV absorbance on a Nanodrop 2000c. Using the deep immunoSEQ assay, TCR CDR3 regions were amplified from genomic DNA by multiplex PCR. For each cell subset, the extracted genomic DNA was distributed evenly across all wells of several immunoSEQ 96-well plates, and each plate served as one replicate. For sorted subsets, about 0.2 ug genomic DNA, equal to tens of thousands of T cell genomes, was loaded into each replicate PCR. Purified libraries were measured with a Qubit 3.0 fluorometer, size-checked on a Bioanalyzer 2100, and measured again with the KAPA Library Quantification kit. A separate single-read 150-cycle Illumina NextSeq 550 flow cell was used to sequence each immunoSEQ 96-well plate. Concerning the study's data processing: The immunoSEQ output contained only junctional sequences without quality scores, so filtering could not match that applied to full-length reads. Sequences were annotated with PyIR, a Python wrapper for IgBLAST v1.9, and V/J genes and CDR3 were assigned using IMGT germline references. Reads were removed for weak V/J assignments (E-value above 1e-6), missing CDR3, stop codons, out-of-frame junctions, or ambiguous translated residues. A V3J clonotype was defined by an identical inferred V gene, J gene, and CDR3 amino acid sequence. Percentage overlap between repertoires was computed as shared unique clonotypes divided by the size of the smaller repertoire. Richness of each repertoire was evaluated using RTK rarefaction, the Chao1 estimator, and Recon v2.1 estimates of unobserved clonotypes. OLGA was used to compute generation probabilities for all TCRbeta clonotypes that the gDNA method yielded from a handful of donors. Held by TCRdb, this immuneACCESS table contains in-frame sequences only and omits some clones. Under half of the omission traces to an unresolved V gene where checked; the cause of the rest is unknown. Clonal size and the V and J genes are those of that table, whereas D and trimming came from the DNA. Across this sample there are millions of clones, with around 94% seen only once. The ten largest clones represent about 0.13% of the sample.

Of note for this clone: The clone's antigen remains unknown. Base qualities are not provided; no much larger clone lies one nucleotide away.

Sequences SGDLS (CDR1) and YYNGEE (CDR2) are obtained from the germline V gene. The CDR3 goes from the cysteine to the phenylalanine over 17 residues. Only the CDR3 region is kept as DNA, spanning 51 bases read in frame from base 1. The junction shows trimming of 4 bases on V and 4 bases on J, and the gene matches do not reach 7 bases of it. The sample consisted of naive CD4+ T cells sorted from blood. The cell subset or site label of this sample denotes: CD45RA+ positively selected. Here the chain combines TRBV9 and TRBJ2-3; 15 bases in between match TRBD2. The source of this sequence is a man aged 18 to 30 in good health. The DNA sequence follows: TGTGCCAGCAGCTTTGGACTAGCGGGAGGGCCGTCAGATACGCAGTATTTT. Its translation is CASSFGLAGGPSDTQYF.